A single sample is the source of the 6 T cell receptor beta chains below, sequenced in a study of cytomegalovirus exposure and HLA in healthy donors. 13 Jbeta primers and 60 Vbeta primers were used for the PCR. Method: immunoSEQ multiplex PCR; TCRdb's copy keeps in-frame clones and lacks some. The repertoire holds roughly 60,000 clones, with about 80% as singletons. The sample taken for sequencing was PBMCs. Source of these receptors: a woman aged 40 to 50 in good health and CMV-seropositive.

The chain recombines TRBV15 with TRBJ2-5; D remains ambiguous. The CDR3 runs to 15 residues. Germline CDR1 is LNHNV and CDR2 is YYDKDF (reference sequence). Trimming stripped 1 base from V and 7 bases from J, with 16 bases between. The DNA of the CDR3 is TGTGCCACCAGCAGAGTTGGAGACTCCCGCGGGACCCAGTACTTC. Translating gives CATSRVGDSRGTQYF.

This clone has a handful of counts. The chain couples TRBV2 to TRBJ2-7, with TRBD2 identical over 7 bases. The CDR3 has 13 amino acids. In germline, CDR1 is SNHLY, CDR2 FYNNEI. With V trimmed by 7 bases and J by 5 bases, 8 bases remained unmatched. For the CDR3, the DNA is TGTGCCAGCACTAAACTAGCGCCCCACGAGCAGTACTTC. The encoded protein is CASTKLAPHEQYF.

The chain employs TRBV10-3 and TRBJ1-1; weak D call: TRBD1 (5 bases). Germline V gene data show CDR1 as ENHRY and CDR2 as SYGVKD. V was clipped by 8 bases and J by 1 base, with 14 bases between them. CDR3 length equals 14 residues. CDR3 bases: TGTGCCATCTCCTTACCCGGGGGGAACACTGAAGCTTTCTTT. This translates into CAISLPGGNTEAFF.

The V gene is TRBV14, the J gene TRBJ2-1; D possibly corresponds to TRBD2 (6 bases). The CDR3 contains 16 residues. Germline V CDR1 and CDR2: SGHDN, FVKESK. V gave up 4 bases and J gave up 7 bases, with 20 bases separating them. The CDR3 DNA follows: TGTGCCAGCAGCCTACCTCGGGACTTCGGGTGGAATGAGCAGTTCTTC. Its protein product is CASSLPRDFGWNEQFF. Complete variable domain (other parts from reference TRBV14 and TRBJ2-1): EAGVTQFPSHSVIEKGQTVTLRCDPISGHDNLYWYRRVMGKEIKFLLHFVKESKQDESGMPNNRFLAERTGGTYSTLKVQPAELEDSGVYFCASSLPRDFGWNEQFFGPGTRLTVL.

The V gene is TRBV4-2, the J gene TRBJ2-1; 13 bases line up with TRBD2. From germline, CDR1 is LGHNA and CDR2 YNFKEQ. This CDR3 spans 16 amino acids. The ends lost 4 bases at V and 4 bases at J; junction bases unmatched: 4. CDR3 sequence: CASSPRTSGSYNEQFF. CDR3 bases: TGTGCCAGCAGCCCAAGGACTAGCGGGAGTTACAATGAGCAGTTCTTC.

The J gene is TRBJ2-1, the V gene TRBV9, with 8 bases identical to TRBD2. Germline V CDR1 and CDR2: SGDLS, YYNGEE. Trimming removed 3 bases from V and 8 bases from J; junction bases left unmatched: 13. The CDR3 is made up of 16 amino acids. The CDR3 protein is CASSAQGLGVLDEQFF. For the CDR3, the DNA is TGTGCCAGCAGCGCCCAGGGACTAGGGGTATTGGATGAGCAGTTCTTC.